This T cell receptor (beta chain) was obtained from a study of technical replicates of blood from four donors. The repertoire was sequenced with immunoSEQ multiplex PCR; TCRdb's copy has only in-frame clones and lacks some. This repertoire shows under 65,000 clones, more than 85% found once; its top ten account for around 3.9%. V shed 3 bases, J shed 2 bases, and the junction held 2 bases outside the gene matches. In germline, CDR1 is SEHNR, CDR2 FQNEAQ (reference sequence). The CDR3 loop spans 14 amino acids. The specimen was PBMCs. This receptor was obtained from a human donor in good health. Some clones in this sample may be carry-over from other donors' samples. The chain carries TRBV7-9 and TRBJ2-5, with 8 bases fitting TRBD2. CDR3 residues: CASSFSGKQETQYF. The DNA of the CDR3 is TGTGCCAGCAGCTTTAGCGGGAAACAAGAGACCCAGTACTTC.